These 20 T cell receptor beta chains came from one sample sequenced in a study of blood T cell repertoires in COVID-19. The method was immunoSEQ multiplex PCR; TCRdb's version includes in-frame clones alone and lacks a portion of them. The sample lists 400,000 or so clones, about 88% occurring once. Sequenced sample: peripheral blood. These receptors all come from a woman in her 40s with COVID-19, enrolled during active disease.

This sequence joins TRBV19 and TRBJ2-6; 8 bases are shared with TRBD2. Germline V gives CDR1 LNHDA, CDR2 SQIVND (reference sequence). V was clipped by 1 base and J by 3 bases; unmatched bases: 2. The length of the CDR3 is 16 residues. DNA of the CDR3: TGTGCCAGTAGTATAGGCGGGAGGTTTGGGGCCAACGTCCTGACTTTC. This codes for CASSIGGRFGANVLTF.

The chain employs TRBV19 and TRBJ1-1; 12 nucleotides match TRBD1. The V gene's germline CDR1 is LNHDA and CDR2 SQIVND (reference sequence). This CDR3 comprises 17 residues. Trimming took 7 bases from V and 4 from J; bases not matched to a gene: 13. The CDR3: CASTSPPGTGGVTEAFF. As DNA, the CDR3 is TGTGCCAGTACCTCACCACCGGGGACAGGGGGCGTCACTGAAGCTTTCTTT.

The genes are TRBV28 and TRBJ1-5, with a tentative D call TRBD1 (5 bases). Looked up from germline, CDR1 is MDHEN and CDR2 is SYDVKM. Trimming cost V 3 bases and J 12 bases, with 15 bases left between them. The CDR3 is 13 residues long. The CDR3 loop reads CASSFFPGGDQHF. The CDR3 DNA sequence: TGTGCCAGCAGTTTTTTTCCGGGGGGGGACCAGCATTTT.

The J gene is TRBJ2-2, the V gene TRBV7-9, with D unclear. CDR3 size: 12 residues. Germline loops: CDR1 SEHNR, CDR2 FQNEAQ (reference sequence). The V and J ends lost 5 bases and 12 bases respectively, with 13 bases between them. The chain's CDR3 is CASSLPQAQLFF. The CDR3 bases are TGTGCCAGCAGCCTCCCGCAGGCACAGCTGTTTTTT. The whole variable domain, filled in from reference TRBV7-9 and TRBJ2-2, reads DTGVSQNPRHKITKRGQNVTFRCDPISEHNRLYWYRQTLGQGPEFLTYFQNEAQLEKSRLLSDRFSAERPKGSFSTLEIQRTEQGDSAMYLCASSLPQAQLFFGEGSRLTVL.

The chain links TRBV27 to TRBJ2-7, with TRBD2 identical over 15 bases. Germline values: CDR1 MNHEY, CDR2 SMNVEV (reference sequence). CDR3 length: 18 amino acids. V was pared by 3 bases and J by 2 bases, with 8 bases of the junction left unmatched. CDR3 bases: TGTGCCAGCAGTTTCGGACTAGCGGGGGGGTCCCACCCCTACGAGCAGTACTTC. Translated: CASSFGLAGGSHPYEQYF.

The chain combines TRBV7-6 with TRBJ2-1, with 10 nucleotides matching TRBD2. CDR1 and CDR2 from the germline V gene are SGHVS and FNYEAQ. The CDR3 sequence is 17 residues long. With V trimmed by 3 bases and J by 9 bases, 14 bases remained unmatched. CDR3 sequence reads: CASSLGSGASGRGEQFF. For the CDR3, the DNA is TGTGCCAGCAGCTTGGGTAGTGGAGCTAGCGGGAGAGGTGAGCAGTTCTTC.

This clone has just a few counts. J is TRBJ1-2 and V is TRBV4-3; D not resolved. Germline V gives CDR1 LGHNA, CDR2 YSLEER. The CDR3 extends over 14 amino acids. With 0 bases removed from V and 4 bases from J, the gap between germline ends came to 9 bases. CDR3 sequence reads: CASSQDEAIYGYTF. For the CDR3, the DNA is TGCGCCAGCAGCCAAGATGAGGCGATCTATGGCTACACCTTC.

The rearrangement uses TRBV28 and TRBJ2-1, with a tentative D call TRBD2 (6 bases). V lost 3 bases to trimming and J lost 3 bases, with 12 bases between them. Per the germline V gene, CDR1 is MDHEN and CDR2 is SYDVKM. The CDR3 is 15 amino acids. The chain's CDR3 is CASSFIGGDYNEQFF. The CDR3 bases are TGTGCCAGCAGTTTTATCGGCGGGGACTACAATGAGCAGTTCTTC.

This clone has ten or more counts. CDR3 residues: CASSLDSTNSPLHF. The CDR3 DNA sequence: TGTGCCAGCAGCCTGGACAGCACGAATTCACCCCTCCACTTT. The rearrangement uses TRBV6-4 and TRBJ1-6, with D maybe TRBD1 (6 bases). Germline CDR1 and CDR2: MRHNA and SNTAGT. The CDR3 loop spans 14 amino acids. V dropped 6 bases and J dropped 7 bases, with 13 bases sitting between them.

V usage is TRBV7-9 and J usage is TRBJ2-5, with a weak D call TRBD1 (5 bases). This CDR3 has 13 residues. Trimming removed 5 bases at V and 1 base at J, with 8 bases between. CDR1 and CDR2 (germline): SEHNR, FQNEAQ (reference sequence). The CDR3 nucleotides read TGTGCCAGCAGCCCAGGGCCCCAAGAGACCCAGTACTTC. Amino acid sequence: CASSPGPQETQYF.

This rearrangement joins TRBV7-8 to TRBJ2-3, with TRBD2 matching 9 bases. The CDR3 totals 17 residues. Germline lookup yields CDR1 SGHVS and CDR2 FQNEAQ. Trimming took 3 bases from V and 6 from J; bases not matched to a gene: 13. CDR3 amino acids: CASSFVAFSGSGDTQYF. The DNA for the CDR3 is TGTGCCAGCAGCTTTGTGGCCTTTAGCGGGAGCGGTGATACGCAGTATTTT.

The chain employs TRBV28 and TRBJ1-1; D is possibly TRBD1 (5 bases). This CDR3 has 13 amino acids. Trimming pared 7 bases from V and 4 bases from J, leaving 13 bases between. Germline V gene sequence: CDR1 MDHEN, CDR2 SYDVKM. For the CDR3, the DNA is TGTGCCAGCAATCAGGGTGGGGCCACTGAAGCTTTCTTT. Amino acids: CASNQGGATEAFF.

The rearrangement uses TRBV3-1 (or the pseudogene TRBV3-2) and TRBJ2-7; D might be TRBD2 (6 bases). This CDR3 comprises 12 residues. Germline V gene data show CDR1 as LGHDT and CDR2 as YNNKEL (reference sequence). V was pared by 4 bases and J by 6 bases, with 10 bases between. The CDR3 sequence is CASSLRGSEQYF. The DNA of the CDR3 is TGTGCCAGCAGCCTCCGGGGGAGCGAGCAGTACTTC.

This chain links TRBV18 with TRBJ1-2; D is undetermined. This CDR3 contains 15 residues. V was clipped by 3 bases and J by 9 bases, with 20 bases between them. Germline assignment: CDR1 KGHSH and CDR2 LQKENI. The CDR3 nucleotides are TGTGCCAGCTCACCGCGTGCCGGAGACGCTGGTAGCTACACCTTC. Encoded protein: CASSPRAGDAGSYTF.

The chain has TRBV27 and TRBJ2-5; TRBD1 matches at 7 bases. The CDR3 is 16 residues long. The junction had 8 bases not matched to a gene; V was cut back by 3 bases and J by 1 base. Germline V gene data show CDR1 as MNHEY and CDR2 as SMNVEV (reference sequence). CDR3: CASSFTGEGGQETQYF. The DNA for the CDR3 is TGTGCCAGCAGTTTCACAGGGGAAGGGGGCCAAGAGACCCAGTACTTC.

The V gene is TRBV5-1, the J gene TRBJ1-1; D gene uncertain. V lost 3 bases, J lost 7 bases, and 13 bases lay in between. There are 13 residues in the CDR3. Germline V gene data show CDR1 as SGHRS and CDR2 as YFSETQ. CDR3: CASSSLLGSEAFF. The DNA for the CDR3 is TGCGCCAGCAGCTCCCTCCTCGGGAGTGAAGCTTTCTTT.

The chain couples TRBV28 to TRBJ1-2; D remains unclear. Per the germline V gene, CDR1 is MDHEN and CDR2 is SYDVKM. The V gene lost 10 bases and the J gene lost 6 bases, with 12 bases spanning the gap. The CDR3 extends over 11 amino acids. The CDR3 DNA reads as TGTGCCACTTCAGGCAGTCATGGCTACACCTTC. Protein sequence: CATSGSHGYTF.

This chain connects TRBV7-2 to TRBJ1-5, with a tentative D call TRBD1 (6 bases). Germline loops: CDR1 SGHTA, CDR2 FQGNSA. CDR3 size: 16 residues. V was trimmed by 4 bases and J by 0 bases, leaving 13 bases between them. CDR3 amino acids: CASSWYRVNSNQPQHF. CDR3 in DNA: TGTGCCAGCAGCTGGTACAGGGTGAATAGCAATCAGCCCCAGCATTTT. The full variable domain, completed using reference TRBV7-2 and TRBJ1-5, is GAGVSQSPSNKVTEKGKDVELRCDPISGHTALYWYRQSLGQGLEFLIYFQGNSAPDKSGLPSDRFSAERTGGSVSTLTIQRTQQEDSAVYLCASSWYRVNSNQPQHFGDGTRLSIL.

This clone has a count of ten or more. The chain carries TRBV18 and TRBJ1-1; no clear D. CDR1 and CDR2 (germline): KGHSH, LQKENI. V was cut by 6 bases and J by 4 bases, with 15 bases left in between. This CDR3 comprises 14 residues. CDR3 residues: CASSVTKGVTEAFF. CDR3 nucleotide sequence: TGTGCCAGCTCCGTCACTAAAGGAGTCACTGAAGCTTTCTTT. The variable domain in full, completed from reference TRBV18 and TRBJ1-1, reads NAGVMQNPRHLVRRRGQEARLRCSPMKGHSHVYWYRQLPEEGLKFMVYLQKENIIDESGMPKERFSAEFPKEGPSILRIQQVVRGDSAAYFCASSVTKGVTEAFFGQGTRLTVV.

CDR3 sequence (DNA): TGTGCCATCAGTGAGGACAGGGAAGGACACGGCTACACCTTC. It yields the protein CAISEDREGHGYTF. The rearrangement links TRBV10-3 to TRBJ1-2; TRBD1 matches at 7 bases. Germline V lookup: CDR1 ENHRY, CDR2 SYGVKD. The V gene end was trimmed by 2 bases and the J gene end by 8 bases; junction bases not matched to a gene: 8. The CDR3 is 14 residues long.